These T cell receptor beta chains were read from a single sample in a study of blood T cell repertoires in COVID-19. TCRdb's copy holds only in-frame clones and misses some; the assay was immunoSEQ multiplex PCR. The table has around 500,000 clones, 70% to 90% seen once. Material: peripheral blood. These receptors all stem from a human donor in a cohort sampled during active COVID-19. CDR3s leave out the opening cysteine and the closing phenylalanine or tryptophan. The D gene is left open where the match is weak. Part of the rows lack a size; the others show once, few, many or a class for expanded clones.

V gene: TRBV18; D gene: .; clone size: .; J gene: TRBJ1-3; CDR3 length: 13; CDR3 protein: ASSPPTGTGNTIY
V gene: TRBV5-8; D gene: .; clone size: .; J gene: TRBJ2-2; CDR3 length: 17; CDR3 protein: ASSNLGGWGPVNTGELF
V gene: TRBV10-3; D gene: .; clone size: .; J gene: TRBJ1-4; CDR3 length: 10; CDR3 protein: AISELREKLF
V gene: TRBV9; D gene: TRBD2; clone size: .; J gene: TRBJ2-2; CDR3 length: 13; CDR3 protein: ASSKTSGTSGELF
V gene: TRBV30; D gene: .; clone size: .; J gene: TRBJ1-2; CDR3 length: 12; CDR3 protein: AWSVRQASYGYT
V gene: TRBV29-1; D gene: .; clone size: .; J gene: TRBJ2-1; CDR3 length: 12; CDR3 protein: SATFWDINNEQF
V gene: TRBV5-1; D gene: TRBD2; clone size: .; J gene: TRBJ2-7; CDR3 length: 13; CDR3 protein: ASSLGAAGNYEQY
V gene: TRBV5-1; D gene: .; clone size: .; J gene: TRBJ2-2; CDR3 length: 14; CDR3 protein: ASSPSATTNTGELF
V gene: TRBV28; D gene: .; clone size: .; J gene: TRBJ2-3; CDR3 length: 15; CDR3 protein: ASSLVRRGSSTDTQY
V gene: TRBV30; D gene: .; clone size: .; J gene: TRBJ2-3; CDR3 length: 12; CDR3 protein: AWSVALSTDTQY
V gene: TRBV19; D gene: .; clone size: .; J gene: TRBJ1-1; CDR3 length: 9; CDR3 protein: ASSRFTEAF
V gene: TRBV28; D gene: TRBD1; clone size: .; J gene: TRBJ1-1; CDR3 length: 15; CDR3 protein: ASPSGTGGEGSTEAF
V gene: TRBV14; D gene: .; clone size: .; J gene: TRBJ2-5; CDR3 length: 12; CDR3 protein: ASTGGGSQETQY
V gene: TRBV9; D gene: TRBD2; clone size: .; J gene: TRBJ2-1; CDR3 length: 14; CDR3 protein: ASSSTLAGGNNEQF
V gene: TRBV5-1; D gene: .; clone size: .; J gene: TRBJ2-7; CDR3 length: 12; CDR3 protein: ASSATGVTYEQY
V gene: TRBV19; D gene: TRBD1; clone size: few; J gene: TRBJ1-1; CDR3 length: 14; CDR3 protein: ASRFFTRGDDTEAF
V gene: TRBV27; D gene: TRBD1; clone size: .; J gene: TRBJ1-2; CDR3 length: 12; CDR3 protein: ASVGTGGFDGYT
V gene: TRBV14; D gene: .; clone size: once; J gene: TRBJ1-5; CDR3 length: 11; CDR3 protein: ASSQTGNQPQH
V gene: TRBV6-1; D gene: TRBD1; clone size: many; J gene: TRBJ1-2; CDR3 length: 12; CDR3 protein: ASREPGQGYGYT
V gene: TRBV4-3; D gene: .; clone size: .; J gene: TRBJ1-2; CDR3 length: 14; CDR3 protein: ASSRDQGQSGYGYT
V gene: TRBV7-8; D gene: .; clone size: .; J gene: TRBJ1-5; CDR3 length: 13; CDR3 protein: ASSTDSEGNQPQH
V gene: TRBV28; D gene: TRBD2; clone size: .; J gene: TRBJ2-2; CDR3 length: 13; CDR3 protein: ASSLASGRAGELF
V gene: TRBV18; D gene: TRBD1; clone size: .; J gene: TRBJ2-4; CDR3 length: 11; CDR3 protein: ASTPGQPPVQY
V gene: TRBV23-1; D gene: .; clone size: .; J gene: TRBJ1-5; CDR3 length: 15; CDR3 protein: ASSQRPGHYSNQPQH
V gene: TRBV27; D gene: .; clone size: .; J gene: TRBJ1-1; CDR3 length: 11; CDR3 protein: ASSSQVNTEAF
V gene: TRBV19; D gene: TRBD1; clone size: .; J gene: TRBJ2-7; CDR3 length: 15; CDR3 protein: ASSIGMAGGLSYEQY
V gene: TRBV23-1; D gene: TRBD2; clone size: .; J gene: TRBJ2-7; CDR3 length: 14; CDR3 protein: ASSRPLAGESYEQY
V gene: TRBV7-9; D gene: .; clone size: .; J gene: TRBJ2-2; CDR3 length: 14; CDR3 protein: ASSSNVPGVNGELF
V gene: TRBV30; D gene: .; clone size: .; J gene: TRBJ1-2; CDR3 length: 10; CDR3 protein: AWSVRANGYT
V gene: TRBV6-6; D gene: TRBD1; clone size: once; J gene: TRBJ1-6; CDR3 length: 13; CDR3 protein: ASNSRDRYSPPLH
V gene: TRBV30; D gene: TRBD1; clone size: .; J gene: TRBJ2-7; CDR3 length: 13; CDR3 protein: ALHTPGTGDYEQY
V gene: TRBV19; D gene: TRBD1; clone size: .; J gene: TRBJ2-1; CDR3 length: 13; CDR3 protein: ASSPTSGTVNEQF
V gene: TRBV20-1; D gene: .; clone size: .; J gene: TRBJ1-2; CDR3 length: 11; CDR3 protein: SASLTNKDGYT
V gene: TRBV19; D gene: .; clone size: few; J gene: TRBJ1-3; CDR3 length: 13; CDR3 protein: ASMSGPFSGNTIY
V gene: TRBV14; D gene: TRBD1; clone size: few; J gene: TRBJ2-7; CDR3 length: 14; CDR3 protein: ASSQGLGQVHYEQY
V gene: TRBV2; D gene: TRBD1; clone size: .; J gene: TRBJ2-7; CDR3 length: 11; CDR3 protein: ASSGQGFYEQY
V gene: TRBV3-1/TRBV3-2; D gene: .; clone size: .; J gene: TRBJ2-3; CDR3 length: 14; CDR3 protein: ASSRRDSRGTDTQY
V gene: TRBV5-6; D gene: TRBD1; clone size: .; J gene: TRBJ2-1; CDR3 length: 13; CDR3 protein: ASSHRTGTLNEQF
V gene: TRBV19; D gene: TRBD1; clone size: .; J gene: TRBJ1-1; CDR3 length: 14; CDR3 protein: ASSIDGRGSDTEAF
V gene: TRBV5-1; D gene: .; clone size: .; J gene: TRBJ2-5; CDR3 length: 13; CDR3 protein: ASSLGAGAEETQY
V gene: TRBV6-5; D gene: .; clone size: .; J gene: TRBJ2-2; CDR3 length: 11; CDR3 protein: ASGGRSTGELF
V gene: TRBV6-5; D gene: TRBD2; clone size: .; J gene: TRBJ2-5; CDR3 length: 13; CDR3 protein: ASRLAGGYLETQY
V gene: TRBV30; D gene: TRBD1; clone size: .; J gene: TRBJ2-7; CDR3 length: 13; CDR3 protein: AWTPDRGPSYEQY
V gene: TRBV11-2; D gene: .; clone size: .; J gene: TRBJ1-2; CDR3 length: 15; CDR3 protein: ASSPSRQEALIYGYT
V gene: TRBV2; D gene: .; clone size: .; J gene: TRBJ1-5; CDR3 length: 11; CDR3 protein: ASSAENNQPQH
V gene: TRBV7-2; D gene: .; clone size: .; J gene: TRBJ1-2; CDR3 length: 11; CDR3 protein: ASRREGNYGYT
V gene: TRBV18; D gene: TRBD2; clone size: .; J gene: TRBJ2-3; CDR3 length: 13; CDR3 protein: ASRTSGSKTDTQY
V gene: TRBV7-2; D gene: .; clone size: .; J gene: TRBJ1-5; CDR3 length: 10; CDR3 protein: ASSQPGQPQH
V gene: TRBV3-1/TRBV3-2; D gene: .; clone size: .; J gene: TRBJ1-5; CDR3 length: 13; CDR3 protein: ASSQSLRSNQPQH
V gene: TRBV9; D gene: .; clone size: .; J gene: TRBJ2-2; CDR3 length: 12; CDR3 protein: ASSVRANTGELF
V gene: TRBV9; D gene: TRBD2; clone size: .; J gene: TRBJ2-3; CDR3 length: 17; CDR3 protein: ASSGRLSKLAGGTDTQY
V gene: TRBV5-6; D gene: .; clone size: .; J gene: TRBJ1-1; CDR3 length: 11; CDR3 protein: ASGGLEYTEAF
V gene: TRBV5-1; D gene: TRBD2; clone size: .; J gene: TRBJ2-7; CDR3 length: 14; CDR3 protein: ASSLVTSGSSDEQY
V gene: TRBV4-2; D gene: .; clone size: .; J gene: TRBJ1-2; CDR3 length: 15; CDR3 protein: ASSQEANPDKTHGYT
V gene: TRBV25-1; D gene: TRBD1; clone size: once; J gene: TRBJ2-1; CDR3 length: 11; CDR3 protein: ASRGTAYNEQF